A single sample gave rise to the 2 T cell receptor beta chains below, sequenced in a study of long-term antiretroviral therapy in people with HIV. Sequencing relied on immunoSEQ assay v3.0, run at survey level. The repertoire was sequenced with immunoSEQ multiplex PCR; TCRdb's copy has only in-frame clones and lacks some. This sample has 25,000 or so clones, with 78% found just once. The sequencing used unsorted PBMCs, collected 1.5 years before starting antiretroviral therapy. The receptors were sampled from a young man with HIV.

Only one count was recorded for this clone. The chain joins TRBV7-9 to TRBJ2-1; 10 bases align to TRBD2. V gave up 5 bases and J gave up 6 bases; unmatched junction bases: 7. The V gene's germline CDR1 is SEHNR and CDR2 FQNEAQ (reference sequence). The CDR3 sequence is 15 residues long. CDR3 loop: CASSILAGNSNEQFF. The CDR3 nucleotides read TGTGCCAGCAGCATACTAGCGGGGAATTCCAATGAGCAGTTCTTC.

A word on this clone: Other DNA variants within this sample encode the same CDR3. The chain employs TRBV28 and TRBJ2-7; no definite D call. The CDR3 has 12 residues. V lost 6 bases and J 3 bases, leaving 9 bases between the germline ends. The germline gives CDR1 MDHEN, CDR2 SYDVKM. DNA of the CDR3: TGTGCCAGCAGAGACGGTTACTACGAGCAGTACTTC. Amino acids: CASRDGYYEQYF. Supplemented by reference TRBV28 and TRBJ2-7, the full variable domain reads DVKVTQSSRYLVKRTGEKVFLECVQDMDHENMFWYRQDPGLGLRLIYFSYDVKMKEKGDIPEGYSVSREKKERFSLILESASTNQTSMYLCASRDGYYEQYFGPGTRLTVT.